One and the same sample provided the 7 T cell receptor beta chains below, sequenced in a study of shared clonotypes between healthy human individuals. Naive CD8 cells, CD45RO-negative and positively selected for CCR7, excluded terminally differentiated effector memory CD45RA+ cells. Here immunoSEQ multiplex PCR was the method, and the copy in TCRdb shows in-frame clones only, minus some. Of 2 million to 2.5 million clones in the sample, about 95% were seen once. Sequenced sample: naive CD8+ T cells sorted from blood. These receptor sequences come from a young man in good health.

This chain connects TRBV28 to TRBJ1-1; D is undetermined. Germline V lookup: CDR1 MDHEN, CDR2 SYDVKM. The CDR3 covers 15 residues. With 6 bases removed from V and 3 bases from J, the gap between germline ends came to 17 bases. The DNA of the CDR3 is TGTGCCAGCAGCCCTCCCGGGCAGACTGACACTGAAGCTTTCTTT. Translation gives CASSPPGQTDTEAFF.

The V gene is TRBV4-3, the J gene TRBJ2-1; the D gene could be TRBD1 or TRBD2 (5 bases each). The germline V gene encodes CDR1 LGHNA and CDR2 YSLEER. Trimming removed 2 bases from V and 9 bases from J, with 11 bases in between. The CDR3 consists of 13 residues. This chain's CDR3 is CASSQFRGSEQFF. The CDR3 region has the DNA TGCGCCAGCAGCCAATTTCGGGGCAGTGAGCAGTTCTTC.

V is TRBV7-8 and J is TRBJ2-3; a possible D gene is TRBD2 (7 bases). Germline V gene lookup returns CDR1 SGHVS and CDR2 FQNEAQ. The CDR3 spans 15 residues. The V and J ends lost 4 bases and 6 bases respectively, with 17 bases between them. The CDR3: CASSSRGALSDTQYF. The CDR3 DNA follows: TGTGCCAGCAGCTCCCGGGGGGCCCTCAGTGATACGCAGTATTTT.

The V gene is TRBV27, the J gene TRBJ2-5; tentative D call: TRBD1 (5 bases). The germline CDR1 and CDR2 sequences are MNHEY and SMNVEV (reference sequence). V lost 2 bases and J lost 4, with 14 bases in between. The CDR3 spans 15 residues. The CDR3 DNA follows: TGTGCCAGCAGTTTAGGGCAGGGCGGAACAGAGACCCAGTACTTC. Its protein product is CASSLGQGGTETQYF.

The CDR3 DNA reads TGTGCCAGCAGCTCGACCACGGACAGGGGGGGAACTGAAGCTTTCTTT. Amino acid sequence: CASSSTTDRGGTEAFF. The chain joins TRBV7-2 to TRBJ1-1; TRBD1 agrees at 10 bases. This CDR3 region has 16 residues. V lost 4 bases and J lost 5; bases outside the gene matches: 10. Germline-derived CDR1 and CDR2 are SGHTA and FQGNSA.

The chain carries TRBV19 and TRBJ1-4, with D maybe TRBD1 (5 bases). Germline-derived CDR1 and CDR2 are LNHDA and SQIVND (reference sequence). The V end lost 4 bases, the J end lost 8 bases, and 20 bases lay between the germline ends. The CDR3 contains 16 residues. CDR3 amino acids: CASSTPQQGYSEKLFF. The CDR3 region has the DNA TGTGCCAGTAGTACCCCCCAGCAGGGTTACTCCGAAAAACTGTTTTTT.

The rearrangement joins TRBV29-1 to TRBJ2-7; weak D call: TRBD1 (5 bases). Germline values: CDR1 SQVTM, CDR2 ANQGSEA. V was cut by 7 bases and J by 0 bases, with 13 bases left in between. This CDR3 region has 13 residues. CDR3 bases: TGCAGCGGGTACACCCAGGGCTCCTACGAGCAGTACTTC. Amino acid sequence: CSGYTQGSYEQYF.